This T cell receptor (beta chain) was recorded in a study of T-cell reconstitution after alpha-beta-depleted transplantation in children. V was cut by 6 bases and J by 7 bases, with 16 bases left in between. Germline V gives CDR1 SQVTM, CDR2 ANQGSEA. CDR3 length: 13 amino acids. TCRbeta library construction was performed incorporating unique molecular identifiers. MiXCR was run by TCRdb on the PCR reads, yielding one entry per CDR3 protein. The table shows approximately 640,000 distinct CDR3 sequences, with 15% to 20% occurring only once. This clonotype was seen only a few times. The sample in question was PBMCs from the stem cell graft donor, obtained from the stem cell graft. This sequence originates from a human donor who donated a stem cell graft to a child with acute myeloid leukemia. The chain joins TRBV29-1 to TRBJ2-1; D perhaps matches TRBD2 (5 bases). The chain's CDR3 is CSVRGVLKNEQFF. The CDR3 nucleotides read TGCAGCGTCCGGGGAGTTCTGAAGAATGAGCAGTTCTTC.